This entry describes one T cell receptor beta chain. This CDR3 is built from 15 residues. Deletions cut 0 bases from V and 4 bases from J, with 10 bases between. Germline V gene data show CDR1 as MNHEY and CDR2 as SVGAGI. The data belong to a study of blood T cell repertoires in COVID-19. About the study: Researchers got acute and convalescent COVID-19 samples from the United States, Italy and Spain. PBMCs, B-cell-depleted T cells, or T cells provided the cDNA or gDNA that made up the material.

How the authors handled the data: Amplifying reference gene primers gave estimates of nucleated cell counts. The method was immunoSEQ multiplex PCR; TCRdb's version includes in-frame clones alone and lacks a portion of them. D and trimming come from the DNA, and the V and J calls and clone size come from that table. The repertoire has 200,000 to 250,000 clones, approximately 82% of them found once; the top ten carry roughly 1.9%. Specimen: peripheral blood. The gene calls are TRBV6-5 and TRBJ1-3, with a possible D match to TRBD1 (6 bases). This clonotype originated in a man aged 25 to 45 who had recovered from COVID-19. The CDR3 nucleotides are TGTGCCAGCAGTTACTCTTACAGGGAGGGAAACACCATATATTTT. Its protein is CASSYSYREGNTIYF.